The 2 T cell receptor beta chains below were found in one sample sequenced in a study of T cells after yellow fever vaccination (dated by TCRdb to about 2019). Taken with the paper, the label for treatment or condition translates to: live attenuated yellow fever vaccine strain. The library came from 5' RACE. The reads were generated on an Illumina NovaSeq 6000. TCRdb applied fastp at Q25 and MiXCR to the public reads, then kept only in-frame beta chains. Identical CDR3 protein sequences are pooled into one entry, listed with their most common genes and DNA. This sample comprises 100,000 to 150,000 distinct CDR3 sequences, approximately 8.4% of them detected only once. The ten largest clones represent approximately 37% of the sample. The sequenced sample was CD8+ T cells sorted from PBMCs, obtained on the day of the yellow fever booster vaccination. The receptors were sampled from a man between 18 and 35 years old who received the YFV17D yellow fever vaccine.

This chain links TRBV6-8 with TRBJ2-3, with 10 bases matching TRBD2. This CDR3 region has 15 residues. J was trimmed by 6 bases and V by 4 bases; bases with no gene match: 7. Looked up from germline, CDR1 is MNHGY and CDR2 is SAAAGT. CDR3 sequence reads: CASSSSSGGRDTQYF. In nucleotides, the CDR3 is TGTGCCAGCAGTTCCTCTAGCGGGGGCCGGGATACGCAGTATTTT.

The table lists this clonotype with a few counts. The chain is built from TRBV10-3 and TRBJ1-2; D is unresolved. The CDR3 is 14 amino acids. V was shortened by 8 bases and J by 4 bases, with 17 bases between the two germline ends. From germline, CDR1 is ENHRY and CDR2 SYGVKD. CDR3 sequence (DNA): TGTGCCATCCACACACTGGGTAGTGGCTATGGCTACACCTTC. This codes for CAIHTLGSGYGYTF.